This T cell receptor beta chain was sequenced for a study of shared clonotypes between healthy human individuals. It was across several immunoSEQ plates that each subset's genomic DNA was evenly split. Repertoires were generated with immunoSEQ multiplex PCR, while TCRdb's copy carries only in-frame clones and drops some. The table records about 2 million clones, about 95% of them present only once. This clone was detected once. The antigen is not known. The CDR3 extends over 15 amino acids. Trimming pared 5 bases from V and 3 bases from J, leaving 17 bases between. Germline V gene sequence: CDR1 ENHRY, CDR2 SYGVKD. Study-level points and caveats: Memory subsets generally showed lower estimated richness than naive subsets. Rarefaction exposed incomplete sorted-subset sequencing despite large depth. Blood was the only sampled material, and tissue repertoires likely differ.

Terminally differentiated effector memory CD45RA+ cells were excluded by CCR7 positive selection of CD45RO-negative cells. The V call is TRBV10-3, the J call TRBJ2-7, with D uncertain. This sequence was found in a man younger than 35 in good health. The material sequenced was naive CD8+ T cells sorted from blood. CDR3 loop: CAISSTGSPIYEQYF. The CDR3 DNA reads TGTGCCATCAGTAGCACCGGGTCTCCGATCTACGAGCAGTACTTC.